Listed here are 22 T cell receptor beta chains from one sample, sequenced in a study of T cells after posttransplantation cyclophosphamide. TCRdb's table, derived via immunoSEQ multiplex PCR, lists solely in-frame clones and lacks some. The data show some 16,000 clones, 85% seen once. Sampled 1 year posttransplant, controls received myeloablative marrow transplants, methotrexate and a calcineurin inhibitor. Specimen: PBMCs, collected after allogeneic stem cell transplant with calcineurin inhibitor and methotrexate. These receptors all come from a female patient in her late teens or twenties who received an allogeneic stem cell transplant from an unrelated donor, was CMV-positive, and had acute and chronic GVHD. Some T cells may be graft donor cells.

The rearrangement links TRBV10-3 to TRBJ2-1; TRBD2 matches 10 bases. Germline V gene data show CDR1 as ENHRY and CDR2 as SYGVKD. V lost 10 bases and J lost 5; bases outside the gene matches: 8. CDR3 length: 14 amino acids. CDR3 coding DNA: TGTGCCACCCAAGCGGGAGGGCCTAACAATGAGCAGTTCTTC. As protein: CATQAGGPNNEQFF.

This clone turned up a few times. The chain recombines TRBV6-5 with TRBJ2-7; maybe TRBD1 (6 bases). Germline V gene data show CDR1 as MNHEY and CDR2 as SVGAGI. The CDR3 is 15 residues long. V gave up 5 bases and J gave up 2 bases, with 16 bases separating them. CDR3 coding DNA: TGTGCCAGCAGTGGACAGTTGACAGCCCCCTACGAGCAGTACTTC. This codes for CASSGQLTAPYEQYF.

This clone was counted a few times. The V and J genes are TRBV6-6 and TRBJ1-5; TRBD1 might be the D (5 bases). This CDR3 comprises 15 residues. V gave up 6 bases and J gave up 2 bases, with 14 bases separating them. CDR1 and CDR2 (germline): MNHNY, SVGAGI (reference sequence). CDR3 sequence: CASSTPGFGNQPQHF. DNA for the CDR3: TGTGCCAGCAGCACCCCAGGGTTCGGCAATCAGCCCCAGCATTTT.

Note on this clone: The junction shows a germline mismatch at one end, possibly a read error. The rearrangement links TRBV6-4 to TRBJ2-1; 15 bases map to TRBD2. This CDR3 is 16 amino acids long. Germline values: CDR1 MRHNA, CDR2 SNTAGT. CDR3 in amino acids: CASSYSGLAGGGEQFF. CDR3 nucleotide sequence: TGTGCCAGCAGTTACTCCGGACTAGCGGGAGGGGGTGAGCAGTTCTTC.

The chain combines TRBV19 with TRBJ2-5; 9 bases line up with TRBD1. This CDR3 comprises 14 residues. Trimming took 4 bases from V and 2 from J; bases not matched to a gene: 2. Germline V gene data show CDR1 as LNHDA and CDR2 as SQIVND (reference sequence). CDR3 amino acids: CASSTGQGQETQYF. The DNA of the CDR3 is TGTGCCAGTAGTACCGGACAGGGGCAAGAGACCCAGTACTTC.

In this sample, this clone is hyperexpanded. Other DNA sequences of this sample code for an identical CDR3. The rearrangement links TRBV13 to TRBJ2-7, with TRBD1 matching 9 bases. The CDR3 loop spans 15 amino acids. The V gene's germline CDR1 is PRHDT and CDR2 FYEKMQ (reference sequence). Trimming cost V 4 bases and J 7 bases; bases outside gene matches: 11. This CDR3 is CASSSNDRGGDEQYF. For the CDR3, the DNA is TGTGCCAGCAGCTCGAACGACAGGGGGGGGGATGAGCAGTACTTC.

This clone was counted a few times. This rearrangement joins TRBV29-1 to TRBJ1-1; D is possibly TRBD1 (5 bases). CDR1 is SQVTM, CDR2 ANQGSEA, per germline. V was trimmed by 5 bases and J by 12 bases, leaving 13 bases between them. This CDR3 spans 10 amino acids. This CDR3 is CSVSPGKTFF. In DNA form, the CDR3 reads TGCAGCGTTTCGCCAGGGAAAACTTTCTTT.

CDR3 nucleotide sequence: TGTGCCAGTTCACGGGACAGACCTCAATTGGGCTACACCTTC. Its translation is CASSRDRPQLGYTF. The chain carries TRBV11-2 and TRBJ1-2; 7 bases match TRBD1. Germline loops: CDR1 SGHAT, CDR2 FQNNGV. The J segment lost 8 bases and the V segment lost 9 bases, leaving 15 bases of the junction unmatched. This CDR3 is built from 14 residues.

This clone appeared once. The V and J genes are TRBV27 and TRBJ1-4; 8 bases are a match to TRBD1. Unmatched junction bases numbered 11, after V lost 5 bases and J lost 0 bases. The germline CDR1 and CDR2 sequences are MNHEY and SMNVEV (reference sequence). The CDR3 spans 18 residues. Here the CDR3 reads CASSLRGQGSATNEKLFF. Written as DNA, the CDR3 is TGTGCCAGCAGTCTAAGAGGACAGGGTAGTGCAACTAATGAAAAACTGTTTTTT. Complete variable domain (other parts from reference TRBV27 and TRBJ1-4): EAQVTQNPRYLITVTGKKLTVTCSQNMNHEYMSWYRQDPGLGLRQIYYSMNVEVTDKGDVPEGYKVSRKEKRNFPLILESPSPNQTSLYFCASSLRGQGSATNEKLFFGSGTQLSVL.

This clone showed up just once. The chain has TRBV19 and TRBJ2-7; 8 nucleotides match TRBD2. In germline, CDR1 is LNHDA, CDR2 SQIVND (reference sequence). CDR3 length equals 14 residues. V dropped 3 bases and J dropped 2; count of bases not matched to a gene: 3. The CDR3 nucleotides are TGTGCCAGTAGTATTCGACTAGCGACCTACGAGCAGTACTTC. This codes for CASSIRLATYEQYF.

The chain carries TRBV4-1 and TRBJ1-5; maybe TRBD1 (5 bases). Germline V gene lookup returns CDR1 MGHRA and CDR2 YSYEKL. V lost 3 bases to trimming and J lost 7 bases, with 10 bases between them. CDR3 size: 13 residues. As DNA, the CDR3 is TGCGCCAGCAGCCACGCAGGGAGGCAGCCCCAGCATTTT. This gives the protein CASSHAGRQPQHF.

J is TRBJ2-7 and V is TRBV19; D is uncertain. The germline V and J ends were trimmed by 2 bases and 2 bases, with 10 bases remaining between them. The CDR3 covers 14 residues. Germline loops: CDR1 LNHDA, CDR2 SQIVND (reference sequence). The CDR3 nucleotides are TGTGCCAGTAGTATATATCAGTCAACCTACGAGCAGTACTTC. Protein sequence: CASSIYQSTYEQYF.

The chain recombines TRBV29-1 with TRBJ1-1; TRBD1 might be the D (5 bases). The CDR3 covers 15 residues. The germline V gene has CDR1 SQVTM and CDR2 ANQGSEA. Trimming removed 4 bases at V and 5 bases at J, with 20 bases between. CDR3 in amino acids: CSVVGQGRVQTEAFF. The CDR3 DNA sequence: TGCAGCGTTGTAGGGCAGGGAAGGGTTCAGACTGAAGCTTTCTTT.

J is TRBJ1-4 and V is TRBV7-2; D might be TRBD1 (5 bases). The CDR3 loop spans 15 amino acids. Germline CDR1 reads SGHTA; CDR2 reads FQGNSA. The ends were cut back, 1 base at V and 5 bases at J, with 11 bases in the middle. Here the CDR3 DNA reads TGTGCCAGCAGCTTAGTAGTACAGGAAAATGAAAAACTGTTTTTT. This codes for CASSLVVQENEKLFF.

The V gene is TRBV7-9, the J gene TRBJ2-7; weak D call: TRBD1 (5 bases). The length of the CDR3 is 17 residues. Germline V gene sequence: CDR1 SEHNR, CDR2 FQNEAQ (reference sequence). V shed 1 base and J shed 0 bases, with 16 bases lying between them. Here the CDR3 reads CASSLGWGPPSSYEQYF. In DNA form, the CDR3 reads TGTGCCAGCAGCTTAGGATGGGGCCCCCCCAGCTCCTACGAGCAGTACTTC.

The chain links TRBV1 to TRBJ2-5; the table's D call of TRBD2 was not tested on the DNA. TRBV1 is a pseudogene. The CDR3 totals 14 residues. CDR3 DNA: TGCACCAGCAGCCAAACCGGTCCACAAGAGACCCAGTACTTC. Translated: CTSSQTGPQETQYF.

The chain links TRBV5-1 to TRBJ2-1, with 9 bases aligning to TRBD2. Unmatched junction bases numbered 10, after V lost 7 bases and J lost 5 bases. The CDR3 totals 15 residues. The V gene's germline CDR1 is SGHRS and CDR2 YFSETQ. The CDR3: CASEPSGVWDNEQFF. Written as DNA, the CDR3 is TGCGCCAGCGAGCCTAGCGGGGTGTGGGACAATGAGCAGTTCTTC.

CDR3 protein: CASSPQGGHSPLHF. CDR3 sequence (DNA): TGTGCCAGCAGCCCACAGGGAGGGCATTCACCCCTCCACTTT. The genes are TRBV6-5 and TRBJ1-6; tentatively, D is TRBD1 (6 bases). Germline-derived CDR1 and CDR2 are MNHEY and SVGAGI. Trimming shortened V by 6 bases and J by 8 bases, and 14 bases separated the two germline ends. The CDR3 runs 14 residues.

This rearrangement joins TRBV28 to TRBJ2-5; TRBD1 agrees at 8 bases. Germline CDR1 and CDR2: MDHEN and SYDVKM. The CDR3 totals 15 residues. V trimming: 3 bases; J trimming: 5 bases; junction bases outside the gene matches: 8. The CDR3 is CASSLADGDRETQYF. CDR3 coding DNA: TGTGCCAGCAGTTTGGCTGACGGGGACAGGGAGACCCAGTACTTC.

The V gene is TRBV19, the J gene TRBJ2-1; 9 bases match TRBD1. The CDR3 totals 15 residues. Unmatched junction bases numbered 14, after V lost 10 bases and J lost 7 bases. Germline V gene lookup returns CDR1 LNHDA and CDR2 SQIVND (reference sequence). CDR3 in amino acids: CATLPSTGGVNEQFF. As DNA, the CDR3 is TGTGCCACTCTACCCTCGACAGGGGGGGTAAATGAGCAGTTCTTC.

This clone was picked up one time. A single base separates this from a much larger clone, so it may be a read error. Distinct nucleotide sequences in the sample also encode this CDR3. The chain is built from TRBV4-2 and TRBJ1-6; 9 bases match TRBD1. Germline values: CDR1 LGHNA, CDR2 YNFKEQ. The CDR3 is 16 residues long. The CDR3 here is CASSQPDRGIYSPLHF. In DNA form, the CDR3 reads TGTGCCAGCAGCCAGCCCGACAGGGGGATATATTCCCCCCTCCACTTT.

A single count supports this clone. V gene TRBV9 combines with J gene TRBJ2-7, with D perhaps TRBD2 (5 bases). Germline CDR1 SGDLS, CDR2 YYNGEE. This CDR3 spans 15 amino acids. Trimming took off 3 bases at V and 3 bases at J, with 16 bases between the two ends. The CDR3 is CASSAGDNPFYEQYF. CDR3 nucleotides: TGTGCCAGCAGCGCCGGGGATAATCCATTCTACGAGCAGTACTTC.